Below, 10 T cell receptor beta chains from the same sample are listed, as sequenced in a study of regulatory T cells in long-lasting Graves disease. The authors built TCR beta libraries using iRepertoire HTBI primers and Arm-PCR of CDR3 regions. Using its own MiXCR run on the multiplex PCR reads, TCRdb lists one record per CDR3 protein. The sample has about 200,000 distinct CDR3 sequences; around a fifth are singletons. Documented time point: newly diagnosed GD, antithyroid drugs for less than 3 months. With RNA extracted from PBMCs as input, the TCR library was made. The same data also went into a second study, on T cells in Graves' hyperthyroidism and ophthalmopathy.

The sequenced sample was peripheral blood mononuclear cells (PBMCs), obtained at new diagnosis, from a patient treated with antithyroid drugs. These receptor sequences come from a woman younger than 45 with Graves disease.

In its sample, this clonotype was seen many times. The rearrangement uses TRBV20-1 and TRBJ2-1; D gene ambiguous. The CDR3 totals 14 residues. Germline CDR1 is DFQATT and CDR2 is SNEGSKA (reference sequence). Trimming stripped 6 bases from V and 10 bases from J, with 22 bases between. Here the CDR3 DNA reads TGCAGTGCCCCCGGGCGAGGCGGAATAGTAGAGCAGTTCTTC. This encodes CSAPGRGGIVEQFF.

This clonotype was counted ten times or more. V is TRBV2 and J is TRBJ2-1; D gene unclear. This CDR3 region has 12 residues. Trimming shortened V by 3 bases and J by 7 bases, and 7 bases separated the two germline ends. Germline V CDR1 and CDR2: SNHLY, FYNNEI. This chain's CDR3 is CASSDVGNEQFF. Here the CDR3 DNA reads TGTGCCAGCAGTGATGTCGGGAATGAGCAGTTCTTC.

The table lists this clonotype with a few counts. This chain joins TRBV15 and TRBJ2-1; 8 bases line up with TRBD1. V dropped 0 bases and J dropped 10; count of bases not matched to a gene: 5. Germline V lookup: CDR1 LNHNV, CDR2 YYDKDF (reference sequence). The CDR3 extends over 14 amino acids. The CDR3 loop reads CATSRDTTGAEQFF. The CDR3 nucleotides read TGTGCCACCAGCAGAGATACGACAGGGGCAGAGCAGTTCTTC. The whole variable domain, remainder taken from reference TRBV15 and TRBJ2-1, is DAMVIQNPRYQVTQFGKPVTLSCSQTLNHNVMYWYQQKSSQAPKLLFHYYDKDFNNEADTPDNFQSRRPNTSFCFLDIRSPGLGDTAMYLCATSRDTTGAEQFFGPGTRLTVL.

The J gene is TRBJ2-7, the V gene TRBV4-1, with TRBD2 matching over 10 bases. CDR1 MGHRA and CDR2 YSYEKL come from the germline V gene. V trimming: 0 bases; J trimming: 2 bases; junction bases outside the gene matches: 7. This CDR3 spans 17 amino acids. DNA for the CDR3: TGCGCCAGCAGCCAAGATCGGCTAGCGGGAGTCCCCTACGAGCAGTACTTC. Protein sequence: CASSQDRLAGVPYEQYF.

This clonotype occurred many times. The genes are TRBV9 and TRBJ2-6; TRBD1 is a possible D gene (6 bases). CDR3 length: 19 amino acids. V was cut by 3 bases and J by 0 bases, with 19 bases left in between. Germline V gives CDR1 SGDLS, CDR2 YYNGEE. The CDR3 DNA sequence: TGTGCCAGCAGCGAGAGGGGGATCCACTACACCTCTGGGGCCAACGTCCTGACTTTC. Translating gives CASSERGIHYTSGANVLTF.

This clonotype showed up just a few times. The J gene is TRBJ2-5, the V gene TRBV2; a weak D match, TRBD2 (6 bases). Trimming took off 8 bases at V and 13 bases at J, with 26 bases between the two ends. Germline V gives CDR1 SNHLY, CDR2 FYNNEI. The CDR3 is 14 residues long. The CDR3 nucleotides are TGTGCCAGCCGGCACGGGGGTGGATGGGAGTCCCGGTACTTC. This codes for CASRHGGGWESRYF. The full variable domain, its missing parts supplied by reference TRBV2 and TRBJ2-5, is EPEVTQTPSHQVTQMGQEVILRCVPISNHLYFYWYRQILGQKVEFLVSFYNNEISEKSEIFDDQFSVERPDGSNFTLKIRSTKLEDSAMYFCASRHGGGWESRYFGPGTRLLVL.

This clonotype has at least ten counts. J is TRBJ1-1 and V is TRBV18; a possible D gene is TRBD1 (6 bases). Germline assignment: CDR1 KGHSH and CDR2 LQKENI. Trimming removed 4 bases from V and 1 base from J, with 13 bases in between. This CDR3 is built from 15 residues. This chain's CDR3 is CASSLGGDKNTEAFF. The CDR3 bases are TGTGCCAGCTCACTGGGGGGGGACAAGAACACTGAAGCTTTCTTT.

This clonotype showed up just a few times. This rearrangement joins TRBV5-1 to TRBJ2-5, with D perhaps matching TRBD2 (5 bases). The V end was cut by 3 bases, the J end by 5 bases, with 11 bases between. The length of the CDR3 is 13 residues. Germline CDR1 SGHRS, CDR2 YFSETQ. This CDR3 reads CASSSRDRETQYF. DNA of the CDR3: TGCGCCAGCAGCTCACGGGATCGGGAGACCCAGTACTTC.

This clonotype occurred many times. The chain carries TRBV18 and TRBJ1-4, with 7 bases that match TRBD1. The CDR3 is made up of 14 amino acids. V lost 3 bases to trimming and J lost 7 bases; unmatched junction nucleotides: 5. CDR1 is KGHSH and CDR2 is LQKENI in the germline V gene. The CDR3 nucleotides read TGTGCCAGCTCACCGGGACAGCTACCTGAAAAACTGTTTTTT. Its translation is CASSPGQLPEKLFF. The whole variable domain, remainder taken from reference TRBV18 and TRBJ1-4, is NAGVMQNPRHLVRRRGQEARLRCSPMKGHSHVYWYRQLPEEGLKFMVYLQKENIIDESGMPKERFSAEFPKEGPSILRIQQVVRGDSAAYFCASSPGQLPEKLFFGSGTQLSVL.

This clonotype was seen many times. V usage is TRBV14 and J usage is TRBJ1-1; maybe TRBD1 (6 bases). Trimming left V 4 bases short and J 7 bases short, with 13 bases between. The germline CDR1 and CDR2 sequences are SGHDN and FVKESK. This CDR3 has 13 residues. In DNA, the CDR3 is TGTGCCAGCAGCCTCACAGGGTCTGGTGAAGCTTTCTTT. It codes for CASSLTGSGEAFF. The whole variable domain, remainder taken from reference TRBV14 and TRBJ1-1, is EAGVTQFPSHSVIEKGQTVTLRCDPISGHDNLYWYRRVMGKEIKFLLHFVKESKQDESGMPNNRFLAERTGGTYSTLKVQPAELEDSGVYFCASSLTGSGEAFFGQGTRLTVV.